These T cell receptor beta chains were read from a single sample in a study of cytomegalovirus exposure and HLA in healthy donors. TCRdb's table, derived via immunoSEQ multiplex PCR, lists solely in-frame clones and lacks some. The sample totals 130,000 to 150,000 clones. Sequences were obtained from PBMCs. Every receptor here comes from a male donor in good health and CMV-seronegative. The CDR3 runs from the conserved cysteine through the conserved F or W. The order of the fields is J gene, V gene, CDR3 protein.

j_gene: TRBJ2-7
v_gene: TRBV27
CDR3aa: CASSLTGQGSYEQYF

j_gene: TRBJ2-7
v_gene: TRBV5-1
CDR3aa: CASSRRDFSAYEQYF

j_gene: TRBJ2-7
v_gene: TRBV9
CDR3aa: CASSTMGGRVGEQYF

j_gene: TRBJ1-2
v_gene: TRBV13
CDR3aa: CASSLRGAGYTF

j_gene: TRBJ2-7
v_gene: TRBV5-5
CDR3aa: CASSLAPGEQYF

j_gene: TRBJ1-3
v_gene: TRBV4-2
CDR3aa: CASSRDRGHSGNTIYF

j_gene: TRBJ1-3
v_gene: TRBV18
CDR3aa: CASSPLQGASNGNTIYF

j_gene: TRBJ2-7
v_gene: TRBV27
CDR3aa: CASSLRENGNEQYF

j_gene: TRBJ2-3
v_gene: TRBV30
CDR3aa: CAWSVISGTASPGDTQYF

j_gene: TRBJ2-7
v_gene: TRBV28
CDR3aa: CASRSGEPTYEQYF

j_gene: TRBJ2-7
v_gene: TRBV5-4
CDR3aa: CASSPGTSGRIVDEQYF

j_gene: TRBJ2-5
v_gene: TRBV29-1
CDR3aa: CSVEMGQGAYLGETQYF

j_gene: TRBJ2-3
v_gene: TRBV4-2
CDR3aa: CASSRPGQGTDTQYF

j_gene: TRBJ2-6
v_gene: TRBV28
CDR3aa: CASTGTGGISGANVLTF

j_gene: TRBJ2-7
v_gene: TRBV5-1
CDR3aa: CASGEMGQGSEQYF

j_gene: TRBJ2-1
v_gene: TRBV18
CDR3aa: CASSPLANTHNEQFF

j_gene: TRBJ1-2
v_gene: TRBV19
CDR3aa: CASRTSGGRDGYTF

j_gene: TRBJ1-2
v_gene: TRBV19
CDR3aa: CASSPERTGGGLGYTF

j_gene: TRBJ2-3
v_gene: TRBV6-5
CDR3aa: CASAGTDTQYF

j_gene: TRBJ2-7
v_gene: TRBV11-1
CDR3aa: CASSRSGSSYEQYF

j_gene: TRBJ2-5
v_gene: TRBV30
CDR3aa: CALEGRRETQYF

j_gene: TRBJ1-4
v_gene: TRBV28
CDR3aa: CASSLGGQVEKLFF

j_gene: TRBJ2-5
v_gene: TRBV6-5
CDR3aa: CASRHRETQYF

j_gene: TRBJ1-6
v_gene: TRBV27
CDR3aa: CASSLSIATQVPLHF

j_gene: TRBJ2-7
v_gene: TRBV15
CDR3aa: CATSGQRAFYEQYF

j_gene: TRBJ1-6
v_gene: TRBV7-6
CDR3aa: CASSQAGGNSPLHF